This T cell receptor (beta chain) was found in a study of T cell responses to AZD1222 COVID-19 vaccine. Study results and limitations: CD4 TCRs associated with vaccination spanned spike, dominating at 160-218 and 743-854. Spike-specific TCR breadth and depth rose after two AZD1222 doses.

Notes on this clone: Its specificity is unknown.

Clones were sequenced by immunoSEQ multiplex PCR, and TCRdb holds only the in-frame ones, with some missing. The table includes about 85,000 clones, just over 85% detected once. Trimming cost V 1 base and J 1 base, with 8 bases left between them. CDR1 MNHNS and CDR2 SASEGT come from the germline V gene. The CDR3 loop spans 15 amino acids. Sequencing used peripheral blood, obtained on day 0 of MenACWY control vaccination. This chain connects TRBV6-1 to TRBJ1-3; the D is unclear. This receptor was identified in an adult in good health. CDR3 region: CASSEGWGSGNTIYF. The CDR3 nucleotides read TGTGCCAGCAGTGAAGGGTGGGGATCTGGAAACACCATATATTTT.